This T cell receptor (beta chain) is drawn from a study of cytomegalovirus exposure and HLA in healthy donors. Germline V CDR1 and CDR2: ENHRY, SYGVKD. V was pared by 5 bases and J by 0 bases, with 14 bases between. The CDR3 contains 15 residues. Assay used: immunoSEQ multiplex PCR; TCRdb lists only in-frame clones, some missing. This table has about 120,000 clones, around 90% appearing once. A word on this clone: Its specificity is unknown.

Separate from the roughly 630-subject first cohort was the approximately 130-subject validation cohort, to which the donors belonged. Study-wide results and caveats: Specific recognition of CMV antigens was confirmed in vitro for a few chains (all CMV-associated). Rarity held for most TCR sequences, but there were some public TCRs that occurred in many donors. The classifier was said to identify cytomegalovirus status with high specificity and sensitivity.

Sequences were obtained from PBMCs. The TCR sequence derives from a woman between 18 and 29 years old in good health and CMV-seronegative. This chain joins TRBV10-3 and TRBJ2-7, with D unclear. The CDR3 DNA is TGTGCCATCAGTCCCGCCGGGTCCAACTCCTACGAGCAGTACTTC. It yields the protein CAISPAGSNSYEQYF.